This T cell receptor (beta chain) was documented in a study of T cell responses to AZD1222 COVID-19 vaccine. Notes on the study in general: Reportedly, nearly half the spike-specific TCRs target unmutated variant regions.

TCRdb keeps only in-frame clones here, not all; method: immunoSEQ multiplex PCR. The sample shows more than 95,000 clones, roughly 91% of them seen only once. Turning to this clone: Its cognate antigen is unknown. One junction end does not reproduce the germline sequence, and a read error may be involved.

The CDR3 runs 15 residues. Germline V lookup: CDR1 MNHEY, CDR2 SMNVEV (reference sequence). The sequence was obtained from an adult in good health. The sample was peripheral blood, taken on day 0 of AZD1222 vaccination. This chain uses TRBV27 with TRBJ1-6; 7 positions agree with TRBD1. CDR3 nucleotide sequence: TGTGCCAGCGGTTTGACAGGGAGTAGGAATTCACCCCTCCACTTT. Residues: CASGLTGSRNSPLHF.